The sample holds many counts of the clone carrying this T cell receptor (beta chain). Its antigen remains unidentified. Amplification of TCR beta CDR3 regions used RNA as the template. Researchers ran a first-round RT-PCR on the TCR CDR3 using the HTBI primer set. In TCRdb, the multiplex PCR reads were re-called with MiXCR into one record per CDR3 protein. The sample includes about 520,000 distinct CDR3 sequences, roughly 24% of them seen just once. The data derive from a study of T cells in Graves' hyperthyroidism and ophthalmopathy. At the level of the study: Blood from the periphery was taken at initial diagnosis, before any treatment.

Disease duration was under 3 months in the ophthalmopathy patients, who also had a Clinical Activity Score of at least 3 and a NOSPECS grade of at least 4. The study's findings and limits: Most expanded thyroid clonotypes above 0.001 also appeared in blood. A median about 6.2 months before onset, the model predicted ophthalmopathy.

Trimming removed 9 bases at V and 5 bases at J, with 14 bases between. This CDR3 has 13 amino acids. The V gene's germline CDR1 is MNHNS and CDR2 SASEGT. The clonotype was recovered from a woman in her 30s with Graves' ophthalmopathy. This rearrangement joins TRBV6-1 to TRBJ1-5; D remains unclear. The material sequenced was blood. CDR3 amino acids: CAREGSRHQPQHF. For the CDR3, the DNA is TGTGCCAGGGAGGGCTCGCGTCATCAGCCCCAGCATTTT.